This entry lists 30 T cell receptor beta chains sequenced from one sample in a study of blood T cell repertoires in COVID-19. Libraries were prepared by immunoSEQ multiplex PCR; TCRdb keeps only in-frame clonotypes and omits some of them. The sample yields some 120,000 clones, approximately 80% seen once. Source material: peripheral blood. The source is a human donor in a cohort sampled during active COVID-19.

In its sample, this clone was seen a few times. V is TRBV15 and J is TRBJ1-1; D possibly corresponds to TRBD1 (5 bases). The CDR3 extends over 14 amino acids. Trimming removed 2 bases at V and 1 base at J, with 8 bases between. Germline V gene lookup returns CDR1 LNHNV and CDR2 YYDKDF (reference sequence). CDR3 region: CATSRRQQNTEAFF. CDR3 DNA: TGTGCCACCAGCAGAAGACAGCAGAACACTGAAGCTTTCTTT.

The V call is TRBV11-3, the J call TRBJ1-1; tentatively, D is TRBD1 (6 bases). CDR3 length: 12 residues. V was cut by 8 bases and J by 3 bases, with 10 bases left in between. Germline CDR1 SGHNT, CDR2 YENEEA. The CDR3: CASRGAYTEAFF. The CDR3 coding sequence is TGTGCCAGCCGGGGGGCGTACACTGAAGCTTTCTTT.

The DNA for the CDR3 is TGCGCCAGCAGCTTGGGCGCAGGGGCCAACGTCCTGACTTTC. Translated, it gives CASSLGAGANVLTF. The V gene is TRBV5-1, the J gene TRBJ2-6, with D uncertain. CDR1 SGHRS and CDR2 YFSETQ come from the germline V gene. The V end was cut by 0 bases, the J end by 4 bases, with 5 bases between. This CDR3 contains 14 residues.

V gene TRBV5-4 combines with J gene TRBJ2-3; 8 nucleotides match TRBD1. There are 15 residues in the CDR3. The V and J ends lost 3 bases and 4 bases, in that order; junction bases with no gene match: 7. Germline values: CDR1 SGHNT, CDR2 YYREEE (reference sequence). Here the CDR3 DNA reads TGTGCCAGCAGCTCTCAGGGGGCCGATCCAGATACGCAGTATTTT. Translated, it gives CASSSQGADPDTQYF.

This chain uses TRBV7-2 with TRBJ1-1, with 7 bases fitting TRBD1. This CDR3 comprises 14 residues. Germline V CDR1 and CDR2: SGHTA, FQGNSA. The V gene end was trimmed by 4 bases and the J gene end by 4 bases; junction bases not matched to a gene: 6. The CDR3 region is CASSSDRAFTEAFF. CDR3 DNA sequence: TGTGCCAGCAGCTCCGACAGGGCGTTCACTGAAGCTTTCTTT.

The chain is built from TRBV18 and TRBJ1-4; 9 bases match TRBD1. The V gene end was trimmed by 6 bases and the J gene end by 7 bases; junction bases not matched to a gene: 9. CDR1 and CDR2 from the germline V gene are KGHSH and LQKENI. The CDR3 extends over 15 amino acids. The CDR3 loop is CASSSRGQGSEKLFF. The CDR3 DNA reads TGTGCCAGCTCCAGCAGAGGACAGGGGAGTGAAAAACTGTTTTTT.

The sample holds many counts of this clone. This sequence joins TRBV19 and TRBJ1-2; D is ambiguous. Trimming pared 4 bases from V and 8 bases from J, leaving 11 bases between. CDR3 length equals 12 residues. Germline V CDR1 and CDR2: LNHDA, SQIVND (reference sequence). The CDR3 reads CASSRGYEGYTF. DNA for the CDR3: TGTGCCAGTAGTAGAGGATACGAGGGCTACACCTTC.

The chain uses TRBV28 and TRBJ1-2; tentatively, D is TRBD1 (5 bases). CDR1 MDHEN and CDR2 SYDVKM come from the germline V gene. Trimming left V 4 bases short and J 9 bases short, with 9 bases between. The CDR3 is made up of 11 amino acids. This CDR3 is CASSSKDSYTF. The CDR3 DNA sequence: TGTGCCAGCAGTTCCAAGGACAGCTACACCTTC.

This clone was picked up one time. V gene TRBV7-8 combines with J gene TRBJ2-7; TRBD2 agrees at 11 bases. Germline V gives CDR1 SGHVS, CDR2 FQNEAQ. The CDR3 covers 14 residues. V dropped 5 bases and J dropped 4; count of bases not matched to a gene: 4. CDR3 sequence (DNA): TGTGCCAGCAGCACACTAGCGGGGGCGTACGAGCAGTACTTC. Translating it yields CASSTLAGAYEQYF.

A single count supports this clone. CDR3 protein: CAISAGSGERRSTGELFF. The CDR3 nucleotides are TGTGCCATTTCTGCGGGTTCGGGGGAAAGGAGGTCGACCGGGGAGCTGTTTTTT. The chain links TRBV5-4 to TRBJ2-2, with D perhaps matching TRBD2 (6 bases). CDR3 length equals 18 residues. The V end was cut by 9 bases, the J end by 5 bases, with 29 bases between. Germline V gene sequence: CDR1 SGHNT, CDR2 YYREEE (reference sequence).

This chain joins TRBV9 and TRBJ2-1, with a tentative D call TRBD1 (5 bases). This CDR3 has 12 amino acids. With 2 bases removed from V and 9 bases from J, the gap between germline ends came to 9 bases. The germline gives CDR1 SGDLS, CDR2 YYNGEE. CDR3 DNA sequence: TGTGCCAGCAGCGTTCAGGGAATTGAGCAGTTCTTC. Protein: CASSVQGIEQFF.

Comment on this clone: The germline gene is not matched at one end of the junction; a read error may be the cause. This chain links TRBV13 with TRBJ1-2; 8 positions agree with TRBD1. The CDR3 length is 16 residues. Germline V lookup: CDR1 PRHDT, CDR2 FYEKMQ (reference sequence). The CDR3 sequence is CASSLATTGANYGYTF. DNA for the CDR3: TGTGCCAGCAGTTTAGCTACGACAGGGGCTAACTATGGCTACACCTTC.

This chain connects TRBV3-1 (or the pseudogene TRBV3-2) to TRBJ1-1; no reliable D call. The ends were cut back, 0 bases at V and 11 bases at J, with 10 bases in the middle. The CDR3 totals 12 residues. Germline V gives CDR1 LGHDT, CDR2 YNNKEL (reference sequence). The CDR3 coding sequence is TGTGCCAGCAGCCAAGAGCCGGGGTACGCTTTCTTT. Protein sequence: CASSQEPGYAFF.

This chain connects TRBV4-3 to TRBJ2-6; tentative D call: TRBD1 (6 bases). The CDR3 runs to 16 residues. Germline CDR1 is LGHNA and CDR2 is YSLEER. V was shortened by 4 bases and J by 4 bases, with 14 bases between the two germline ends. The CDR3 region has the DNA TGCGCCAGCAGCCGCGACAGGTTATCCGGGGCCAACGTCCTGACTTTC. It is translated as CASSRDRLSGANVLTF.

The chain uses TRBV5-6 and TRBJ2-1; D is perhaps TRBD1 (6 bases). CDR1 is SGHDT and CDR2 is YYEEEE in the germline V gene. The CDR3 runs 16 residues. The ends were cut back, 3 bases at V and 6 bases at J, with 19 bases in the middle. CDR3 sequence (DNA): TGTGCCAGCAGCTCTGGCAGTCCGACAGGCCCCAATGAGCAGTTCTTC. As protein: CASSSGSPTGPNEQFF.

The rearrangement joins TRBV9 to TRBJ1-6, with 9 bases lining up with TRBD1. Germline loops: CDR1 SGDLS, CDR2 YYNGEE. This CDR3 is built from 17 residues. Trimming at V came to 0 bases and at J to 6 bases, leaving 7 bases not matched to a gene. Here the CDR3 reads CASSVVRDRVGNSPLHF. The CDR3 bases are TGTGCCAGCAGCGTAGTACGGGACAGGGTTGGTAATTCACCCCTCCACTTT.

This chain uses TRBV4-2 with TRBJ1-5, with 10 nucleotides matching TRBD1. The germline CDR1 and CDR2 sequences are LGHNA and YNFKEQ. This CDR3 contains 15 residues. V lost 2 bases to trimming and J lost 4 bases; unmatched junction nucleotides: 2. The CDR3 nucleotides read TGTGCCAGCAGCCAAACGGACAGGGGGAATCAGCCCCAGCATTTT. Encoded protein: CASSQTDRGNQPQHF.

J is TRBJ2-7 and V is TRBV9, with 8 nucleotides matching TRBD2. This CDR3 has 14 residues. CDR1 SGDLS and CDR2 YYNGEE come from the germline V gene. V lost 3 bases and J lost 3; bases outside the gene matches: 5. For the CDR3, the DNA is TGTGCCAGCAGCGCCGGGACTAGTCTCTACGAGCAGTACTTC. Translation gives CASSAGTSLYEQYF.

CDR3 sequence reads: CASRPSDGYKQFF. The CDR3 coding sequence is TGTGCCAGCAGACCGAGCGACGGATATAAGCAGTTCTTC. This chain uses TRBV7-9 with TRBJ2-1; no firm D call. This CDR3 region has 13 residues. Deletions cut 6 bases from V and 11 bases from J, with 17 bases between. CDR1 and CDR2 (germline): SEHNR, FQNEAQ (reference sequence).

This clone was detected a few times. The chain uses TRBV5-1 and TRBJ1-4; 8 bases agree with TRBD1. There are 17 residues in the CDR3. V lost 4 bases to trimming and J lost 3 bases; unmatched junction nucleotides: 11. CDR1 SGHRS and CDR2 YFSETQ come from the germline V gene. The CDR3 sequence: CASSANAQGAANEKLFF. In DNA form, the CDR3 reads TGCGCCAGCAGCGCGAACGCGCAGGGGGCCGCTAATGAAAAACTGTTTTTT.

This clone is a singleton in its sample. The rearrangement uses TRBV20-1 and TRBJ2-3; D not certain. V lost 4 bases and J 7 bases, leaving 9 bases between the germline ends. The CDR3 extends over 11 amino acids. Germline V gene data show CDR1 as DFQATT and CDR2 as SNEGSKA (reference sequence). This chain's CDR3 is CSATGANTQYF. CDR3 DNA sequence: TGCAGTGCTACAGGCGCGAATACGCAGTATTTT.

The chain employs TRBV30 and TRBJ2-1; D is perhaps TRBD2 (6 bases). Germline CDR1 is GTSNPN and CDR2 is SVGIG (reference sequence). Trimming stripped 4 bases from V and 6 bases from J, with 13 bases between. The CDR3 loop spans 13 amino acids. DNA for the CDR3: TGTGCCTGGACCAACCTGGGGGGCAATGAGCAGTTCTTC. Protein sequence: CAWTNLGGNEQFF.

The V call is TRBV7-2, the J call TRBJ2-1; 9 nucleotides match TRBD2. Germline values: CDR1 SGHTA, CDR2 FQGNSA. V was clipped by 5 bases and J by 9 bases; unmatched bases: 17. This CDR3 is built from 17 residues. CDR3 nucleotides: TGTGCCAGCAGCGTCACTGTGTGGGCGGGGGGGTTTAGTGAGCAGTTCTTC. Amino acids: CASSVTVWAGGFSEQFF. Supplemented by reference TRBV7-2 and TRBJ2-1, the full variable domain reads GAGVSQSPSNKVTEKGKDVELRCDPISGHTALYWYRQSLGQGLEFLIYFQGNSAPDKSGLPSDRFSAERTGGSVSTLTIQRTQQEDSAVYLCASSVTVWAGGFSEQFFGPGTRLTVL.

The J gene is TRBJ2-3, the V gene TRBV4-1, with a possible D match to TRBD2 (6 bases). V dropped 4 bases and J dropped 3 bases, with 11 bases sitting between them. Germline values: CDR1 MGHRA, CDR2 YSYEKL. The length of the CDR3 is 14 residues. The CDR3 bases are TGCGCCAGCAGCCGCGGCCGGGGGACAGATACGCAGTATTTT. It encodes CASSRGRGTDTQYF.

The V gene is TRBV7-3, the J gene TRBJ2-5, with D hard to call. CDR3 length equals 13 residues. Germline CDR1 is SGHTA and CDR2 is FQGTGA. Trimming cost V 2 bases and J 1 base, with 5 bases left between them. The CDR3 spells CASSLWAQETQYF. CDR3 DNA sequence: TGTGCCAGCAGCTTATGGGCCCAAGAGACCCAGTACTTC.

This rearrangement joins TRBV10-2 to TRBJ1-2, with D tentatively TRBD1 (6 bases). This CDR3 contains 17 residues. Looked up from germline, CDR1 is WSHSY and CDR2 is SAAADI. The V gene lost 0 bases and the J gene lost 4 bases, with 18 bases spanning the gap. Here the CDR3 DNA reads TGCGCCAGCAGTGAGTCCCGGGGTGGGGGCAAGGCCTATGGCTACACCTTC. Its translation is CASSESRGGGKAYGYTF.

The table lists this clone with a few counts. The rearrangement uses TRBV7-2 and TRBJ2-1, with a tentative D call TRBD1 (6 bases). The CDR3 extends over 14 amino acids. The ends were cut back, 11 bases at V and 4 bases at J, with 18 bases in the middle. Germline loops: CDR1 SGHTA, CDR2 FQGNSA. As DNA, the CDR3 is TGTGCCTCAACCCCTGGGACACCTTACAATGAGCAGTTCTTC. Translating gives CASTPGTPYNEQFF.

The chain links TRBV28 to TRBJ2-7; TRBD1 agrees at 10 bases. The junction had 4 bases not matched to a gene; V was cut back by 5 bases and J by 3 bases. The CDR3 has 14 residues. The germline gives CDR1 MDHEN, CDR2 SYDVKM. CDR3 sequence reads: CASSRQGAYYEQYF. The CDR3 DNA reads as TGTGCCAGCAGTAGACAGGGGGCCTACTACGAGCAGTACTTC.

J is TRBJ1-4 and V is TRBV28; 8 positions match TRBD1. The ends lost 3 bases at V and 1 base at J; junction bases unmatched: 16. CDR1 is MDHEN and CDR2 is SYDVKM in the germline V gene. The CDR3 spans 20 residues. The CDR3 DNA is TGTGCCAGCAGTTTCTCCTCAGGGGGCGCGTCTGGGGAAACTAATGAAAAACTGTTTTTT. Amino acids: CASSFSSGGASGETNEKLFF.

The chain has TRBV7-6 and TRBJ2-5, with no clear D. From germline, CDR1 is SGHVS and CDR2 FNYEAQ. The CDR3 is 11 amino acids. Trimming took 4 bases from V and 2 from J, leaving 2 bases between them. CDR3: CASSSQETQYF. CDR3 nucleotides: TGTGCCAGCAGCTCACAAGAGACCCAGTACTTC. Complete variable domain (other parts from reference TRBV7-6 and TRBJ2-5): GAGVSQSPRYKVTKRGQDVALRCDPISGHVSLYWYRQALGQGPEFLTYFNYEAQQDKSGLPNDRFSAERPEGSISTLTIQRTEQRDSAMYRCASSSQETQYFGPGTRLLVL.